The 15 T cell receptor beta chains listed next were all sequenced from one sample in a study of blood T cell repertoires in COVID-19. Only in-frame clones appear in the TCRdb table, and some are missing; sequencing was by immunoSEQ multiplex PCR. The sample contains 95,000 to 120,000 clones, approximately 89% of which appear only once. Material: peripheral blood. The origin of the receptors is a woman aged 55 to 70 with COVID-19, enrolled during active disease.

The CDR3 spells CASGRGGESTNTEAFF. CDR3 coding DNA: TGTGCTAGTGGTCGGGGGGGGGAGTCAACGAACACTGAAGCTTTCTTT. The chain has TRBV12-5 and TRBJ1-1, with D possibly being TRBD1 (5 bases). V shed 5 bases and J shed 1 base, with 17 bases lying between them. Per germline, CDR1 LGHNT and CDR2 FRNRAP. There are 16 residues in the CDR3.

J is TRBJ1-5 and V is TRBV3-1 (or the pseudogene TRBV3-2); no definite D call. This CDR3 spans 14 amino acids. Trimming took off 0 bases at V and 5 bases at J, with 8 bases between the two ends. The germline gives CDR1 LGHDT, CDR2 YNNKEL (reference sequence). This chain's CDR3 is CASSQDPVYQPQHF. CDR3 nucleotide sequence: TGTGCCAGCAGCCAAGATCCGGTTTATCAGCCCCAGCATTTT.

J is TRBJ2-7 and V is TRBV5-5; D possibly corresponds to TRBD2 (6 bases). V lost 2 bases and J 9 bases, leaving 9 bases between the germline ends. The CDR3 is 11 residues long. CDR1 SGHKS and CDR2 YYEKEE come from the germline V gene (reference sequence). The CDR3 loop reads CASSFGGVQYF. CDR3 DNA: TGTGCCAGCAGCTTCGGCGGGGTGCAGTACTTC.

The chain couples TRBV29-1 to TRBJ1-5, with a tentative D call TRBD1 (5 bases). Germline V lookup: CDR1 SQVTM, CDR2 ANQGSEA. The length of the CDR3 is 13 residues. V was clipped by 2 bases and J by 3 bases, with 8 bases between them. The CDR3 sequence is CSVEQGYNQPQHF. The CDR3 DNA is TGCAGCGTTGAACAGGGCTACAATCAGCCCCAGCATTTT.

This sequence joins TRBV19 and TRBJ2-7, with TRBD1 identical over 7 bases. V trimming: 5 bases; J trimming: 3 bases; junction bases outside the gene matches: 13. This CDR3 contains 16 residues. The germline CDR1 and CDR2 sequences are LNHDA and SQIVND (reference sequence). The CDR3 sequence is CASSPMTGPGDYEQYF. DNA for the CDR3: TGTGCCAGTAGTCCGATGACAGGGCCCGGAGACTACGAGCAGTACTTC.

This chain joins TRBV7-2 and TRBJ1-2; 7 nucleotides match TRBD1. The trim removed 1 base at V and 6 bases at J, leaving 5 bases unmatched. Germline V gene lookup returns CDR1 SGHTA and CDR2 FQGNSA. There are 14 residues in the CDR3. CDR3 sequence: CASSLERGRDGYTF. The CDR3 DNA reads as TGTGCCAGCAGCTTAGAAAGGGGGCGTGATGGCTACACCTTC.

The V call is TRBV6-6, the J call TRBJ2-7; 7 bases are a match to TRBD1. The V and J ends lost 5 bases and 6 bases, in that order; junction bases with no gene match: 4. The CDR3 has 12 residues. Germline V gene sequence: CDR1 MNHNY, CDR2 SVGAGI (reference sequence). The CDR3 DNA sequence: TGTGCCAGCAGTGACGGGACAGTCGAGCAGTACTTC. Translating gives CASSDGTVEQYF.

The CDR3 DNA is TGTGCCAGCTCACCACCGGGGGGGACTCGCGAGCAGTACTTC. This sequence encodes CASSPPGGTREQYF. V gene TRBV18 combines with J gene TRBJ2-7; the match to TRBD2 covers 7 bases. V gave up 0 bases and J gave up 6 bases; unmatched junction bases: 5. The CDR3 loop spans 14 amino acids. Germline V gene data show CDR1 as KGHSH and CDR2 as LQKENI.

The chain carries TRBV5-4 and TRBJ1-5; the D gene is possibly TRBD1 (5 bases). The CDR3 consists of 14 residues. V dropped 0 bases and J dropped 5 bases, with 9 bases sitting between them. Looked up from germline, CDR1 is SGHNT and CDR2 is YYREEE (reference sequence). CDR3 in DNA: TGTGCCAGCAGCTTGGGGGGCAGCTATCAGCCCCAGCATTTT. Amino acid sequence: CASSLGGSYQPQHF.

The chain combines TRBV30 with TRBJ2-1; 16 nucleotides line up with TRBD2. Per the germline V gene, CDR1 is GTSNPN and CDR2 is SVGIG (reference sequence). J gave up 4 bases and V 2 bases, and 11 bases lay outside the gene matches. The CDR3 extends over 19 amino acids. The CDR3 is CAWSPWRGLAGGPYNEQFF. The CDR3 coding sequence is TGTGCCTGGAGTCCCTGGAGGGGACTAGCGGGGGGGCCGTACAATGAGCAGTTCTTC.

The count of this clone is one. This chain joins TRBV9 and TRBJ2-2; D not certain. Trimming took 1 base from V and 1 from J, leaving 5 bases between them. The germline V gene has CDR1 SGDLS and CDR2 YYNGEE. The length of the CDR3 is 14 residues. The CDR3: CASSVRLNTGELFF. The CDR3 DNA sequence: TGTGCCAGCAGCGTACGACTGAACACCGGGGAGCTGTTTTTT. Full variable domain (outside the CDR3, taken from reference TRBV9 and TRBJ2-2): DSGVTQTPKHLITATGQRVTLRCSPRSGDLSVYWYQQSLDQGLQFLIQYYNGEERAKGNILERFSAQQFPDLHSELNLSSLELGDSALYFCASSVRLNTGELFFGEGSRLTVL.

The V gene is TRBV4-3, the J gene TRBJ1-2; D may be TRBD1 (6 bases). CDR3 length: 16 residues. The germline V gene has CDR1 LGHNA and CDR2 YSLEER. V was shortened by 1 base and J by 3 bases, with 15 bases between the two germline ends. CDR3 coding DNA: TGCGCCAGCAGCCAAGGATTGCAGGGGATCTACTATGGCTACACCTTC. Translated: CASSQGLQGIYYGYTF.

The V gene is TRBV4-2, the J gene TRBJ2-7; the match to TRBD2 covers 8 bases. The CDR3 sequence is 14 residues long. Per germline, CDR1 LGHNA and CDR2 YNFKEQ. The V gene end was trimmed by 3 bases and the J gene end by 6 bases; junction bases not matched to a gene: 7. The chain's CDR3 is CASSQGLGFGEQYF. Written as DNA, the CDR3 is TGTGCCAGCAGCCAGGGACTAGGATTTGGCGAGCAGTACTTC.

The chain carries TRBV10-3 and TRBJ2-5, with TRBD1 matching over 7 bases. Germline V gene data show CDR1 as ENHRY and CDR2 as SYGVKD. The CDR3 length is 13 residues. The junction had 5 bases not matched to a gene; V was cut back by 10 bases and J by 0 bases. CDR3 loop: CATLGGYQETQYF. The CDR3 DNA is TGTGCCACCTTAGGGGGCTACCAAGAGACCCAGTACTTC.

The chain links TRBV30 to TRBJ1-6; D is unclear. The CDR3 spans 17 residues. V was shortened by 2 bases and J by 7 bases, with 21 bases between the two germline ends. CDR1 and CDR2 from the germline V gene are GTSNPN and SVGIG (reference sequence). CDR3 DNA: TGTGCCTGGAGTCCCCCGGGGTGGTTTCTGGGAAATTCACCCCTCCACTTT. This encodes CAWSPPGWFLGNSPLHF.